These T cell receptor beta chains were read from a single sample in a study of blood T cell repertoires in COVID-19. Sequencing used immunoSEQ multiplex PCR; TCRdb keeps in-frame clones, though not all of them. In the table there are 150,000 to 200,000 clones, 88% of which are singletons. Sequencing used peripheral blood. These TCRs come from a human donor in a cohort sampled during active COVID-19. CDR3s include the opening cysteine and the closing phenylalanine or tryptophan. The D gene is left open where the match is weak. Only some rows state a clone size, as once, few, many or a class for expanded clones.

clone_size	d_call	v_call	j_call	cdr3_aa	cdr3_nt
.	TRBD1	TRBV10-3	TRBJ2-2	CAISAPGQGSTGELFF	TGTGCCATCAGTGCTCCGGGACAGGGTTCCACCGGGGAGCTGTTTTTT
once	.	TRBV2	TRBJ2-2	CASSAQGNTGELFF	TGTGCCAGCAGTGCACAGGGGAACACCGGGGAGCTGTTTTTT
.	.	TRBV3-1/TRBV3-2	TRBJ2-5	CASSQGRQGLGETQYF	TGTGCCAGCAGCCAAGGTCGGCAGGGGTTAGGAGAGACCCAGTACTTC
few	.	TRBV3-1/TRBV3-2	TRBJ1-2	CASSQGGPLNYGYTF	TGTGCCAGCAGCCAAGGGGGCCCTCTAAACTATGGCTACACCTTC
once	TRBD1	TRBV10-3	TRBJ1-3	CAIRDEGQGGNTIYF	TGTGCCATCAGAGACGAGGGACAGGGGGGAAACACCATATATTTT
.	TRBD1	TRBV11-2	TRBJ2-2	CASSLVLQGVGAGELFF	TGTGCCAGCAGCTTAGTTCTCCAGGGGGTAGGGGCCGGGGAGCTGTTTTTT
.	.	TRBV20-1	TRBJ2-3	CSASTGQGSDTQYF	TGCAGTGCTAGTACAGGTCAGGGGAGCGATACGCAGTATTTT
.	.	TRBV6-5	TRBJ1-2	CASSPRAGTYGYTF	TGTGCCAGCAGTCCCAGGGCAGGAACCTATGGCTACACCTTC
.	.	TRBV6-5	TRBJ2-7	CASSPLGRGSIEQYF	TGTGCCAGCAGCCCCTTGGGACGGGGGTCGATCGAGCAGTACTTC
.	.	TRBV30	TRBJ1-5	CAWSRGQQPQHF	TGTGCCTGGAGCAGGGGACAACAGCCCCAGCATTTT
.	.	TRBV11-2	TRBJ2-5	CASSRATRRETQYF	TGTGCCAGCAGCCGCGCGACTAGAAGGGAGACCCAGTACTTC
.	TRBD2	TRBV5-1	TRBJ2-5	CASSLGGLAGNQETQYF	TGCGCCAGCAGCTTGGGCGGACTAGCGGGGAACCAAGAGACCCAGTACTTC
.	TRBD1	TRBV15	TRBJ1-3	CATSRDRGASGNTIYF	TGTGCCACCAGCAGGGACAGGGGGGCCTCTGGAAACACCATATATTTT
.	.	TRBV5-1	TRBJ1-2	CPQQPGGIPNYGYTF	TGCCCGCAGCAGCCGGGGGGGATCCCCAACTATGGCTACACCTTC
.	TRBD2	TRBV2	TRBJ2-2	CASSVSVGGANTGELFF	TGTGCCAGCAGTGTATCAGTGGGAGGGGCAAACACCGGGGAGCTGTTTTTT
.	.	TRBV15	TRBJ2-5	CATSRARGGKETQYF	TGTGCCACCAGCAGGGCCAGGGGAGGGAAAGAGACCCAGTACTTC
.	TRBD2	TRBV7-9	TRBJ2-2	CASLRLAGGGNTGELFF	TGTGCCAGCCTCCGCTTGGCGGGGGGAGGGAACACCGGGGAGCTGTTTTTT
once	.	TRBV3-1/TRBV3-2	TRBJ1-1	CASSLRTGQRNTEAFF	TGTGCCAGCAGCTTGAGGACGGGACAAAGGAACACTGAAGCTTTCTTT
.	.	TRBV30	TRBJ2-7	CAWSGSVVNYEQYF	TGTGCCTGGAGTGGGAGCGTGGTAAACTACGAGCAGTACTTC
.	.	TRBV29-1	TRBJ1-1	CSVEVTENTEAFF	TGCAGCGTTGAAGTAACAGAGAACACTGAAGCTTTCTTT
.	.	TRBV5-5	TRBJ2-5	CASSLVAGETQYF	TGTGCCAGCAGCTTGGTGGCAGGAGAGACCCAGTACTTC
.	.	TRBV5-1	TRBJ2-7	CASSLGRDYEQYF	TGCGCCAGCAGCTTGGGACGGGATTACGAGCAGTACTTC
.	.	TRBV30	TRBJ2-7	CAWRPGTSVYEQYF	TGTGCCTGGAGACCCGGGACATCAGTCTACGAGCAGTACTTC
.	TRBD1	TRBV18	TRBJ2-7	CASSPRQGNSYEQYF	TGTGCCAGCTCACCTCGACAGGGGAACTCCTACGAGCAGTACTTC
.	.	TRBV3-1/TRBV3-2	TRBJ1-6	CASSRTGSVSPLHF	TGTGCCAGCAGTCGAACAGGGTCGGTTTCACCCCTCCACTTT
.	.	TRBV18	TRBJ1-1	CASSSQENTEAFF	TGTGCCAGCTCTTCACAGGAGAACACTGAAGCTTTCTTT
.	.	TRBV12-2	TRBJ1-3	CASRRPPTARSGNTIYF	TGTGCAAGTCGCCGCCCGCCGACAGCTCGCTCTGGAAACACCATATATTTT
few	TRBD1	TRBV10-3	TRBJ2-2	CAISERGRTTGELFF	TGTGCCATCAGTGAGAGGGGGCGCACCACCGGGGAGCTGTTTTTT
.	.	TRBV5-6	TRBJ2-7	CASSLGGDTYEQYF	TGTGCCAGCAGCTTGGGGGGAGATACCTACGAGCAGTACTTC
.	TRBD1	TRBV5-4	TRBJ2-5	CASTRDRQETQYF	TGTGCCAGCACCCGGGACAGGCAAGAGACCCAGTACTTC
.	.	TRBV11-3	TRBJ2-7	CASSLEAGYEQYF	TGTGCCAGCAGCTTAGAGGCAGGCTACGAGCAGTACTTC
.	.	TRBV2	TRBJ2-7	CASRDFEVSYEQYF	TGTGCCAGCAGGGACTTCGAAGTCTCCTACGAGCAGTACTTC
once	TRBD2	TRBV3-1/TRBV3-2	TRBJ2-5	CASSLRGAGVQETQYF	TGTGCCAGCAGCCTAAGAGGAGCGGGAGTCCAAGAGACCCAGTACTTC
.	TRBD2	TRBV28	TRBJ2-7	CASRASLGTSDLSYEQYF	TGTGCCAGCAGAGCCTCGCTTGGGACTAGCGACCTCTCCTACGAGCAGTACTTC
.	TRBD1	TRBV9	TRBJ2-1	CASSAIPGQGNEQFF	TGTGCCAGCAGCGCAATCCCGGGACAGGGAAATGAGCAGTTCTTC
.	.	TRBV29-1	TRBJ1-2	CSVEQGYGYTF	TGCAGCGTTGAACAGGGCTATGGCTACACCTTC
.	.	TRBV30	TRBJ2-7	CAWSVMKGVGYEQYF	TGTGCCTGGAGTGTAATGAAGGGGGTCGGCTACGAGCAGTACTTC
few	.	TRBV12-3/TRBV12-4	TRBJ2-7	CASSLAGAYEQYF	TGTGCCAGCAGTTTAGCAGGGGCCTACGAGCAGTACTTC
.	TRBD2	TRBV14	TRBJ2-7	CASSQGGLGGYEQYF	TGTGCCAGCAGCCAAGGAGGCCTCGGGGGGTACGAGCAGTACTTC
.	.	TRBV7-2	TRBJ1-4	CASSFRGGPNEKLFF	TGTGCCAGCAGCTTTCGAGGCGGCCCTAATGAAAAACTGTTTTTT
.	TRBD2	TRBV6-8	TRBJ2-5	CASAVPGGGLGARETQYF	TGTGCCAGCGCTGTTCCGGGGGGGGGCCTAGGGGCAAGAGAGACCCAGTACTTC
once	TRBD1	TRBV7-6	TRBJ2-2	CASSLRTGGYTGELFF	TGTGCCAGCAGCTTAAGGACAGGGGGTTACACCGGGGAGCTGTTTTTT
.	TRBD1	TRBV27	TRBJ1-3	CASSLYRGSGNTIYF	TGTGCCAGCAGTTTATACAGGGGCTCTGGAAACACCATATATTTT
.	.	TRBV4-2	TRBJ2-5	CASSQGTGQETQYF	TGTGCCAGCAGCCAAGGTACTGGCCAAGAGACCCAGTACTTC
.	TRBD2	TRBV13	TRBJ2-3	CASSSVSGGADTQYF	TGTGCCAGCAGCTCCGTTAGCGGGGGCGCAGATACGCAGTATTTT
.	TRBD1	TRBV28	TRBJ1-2	CASSFTGTGFREGYTF	TGTGCCAGCAGCTTTACCGGGACAGGGTTTCGAGAAGGCTACACCTTC
.	.	TRBV11-2	TRBJ2-2	CASSWGLATGELFF	TGTGCCAGCAGCTGGGGACTCGCGACCGGGGAGCTGTTTTTT
.	TRBD1	TRBV11-2	TRBJ1-6	CASSSGQTYNSPLHF	TGTGCCAGCAGCTCGGGACAGACTTATAATTCACCCCTCCACTTT
.	TRBD1	TRBV28	TRBJ2-7	CASSLDGQGAFEQYF	TGTGCCAGCAGTTTAGATGGACAGGGGGCTTTCGAGCAGTACTTC
.	.	TRBV6-1	TRBJ1-4	CASSEPRYSGGEKLFF	TGTGCCAGCAGTGAACCCCGGTACAGCGGAGGAGAAAAACTGTTTTTT
.	.	TRBV5-8	TRBJ2-4	CASSHRGAKNIQYF	TGTGCCAGCAGCCATAGGGGAGCCAAAAACATTCAGTACTTC
.	TRBD1	TRBV3-1/TRBV3-2	TRBJ2-7	CASSRDRAYEQYF	TGTGCCAGCAGCCGGGACAGGGCCTACGAGCAGTACTTC
.	.	TRBV28	TRBJ2-1	CASSLRQGEQFF	TGTGCCAGCAGTTTGAGGCAGGGTGAGCAGTTCTTC
.	TRBD2	TRBV11-2	TRBJ2-7	CASSPDLAGGPSNEQYF	TGTGCCAGCAGCCCCGACCTAGCGGGAGGGCCTAGCAACGAGCAGTACTTC
.	.	TRBV7-9	TRBJ2-1	CASSQTSPSMFF	TGTGCCAGCAGTCAAACTAGTCCCTCTATGTTCTTC